These 27 T cell receptor beta chains were all obtained from the same sample, sequenced in a study of CD8 T cells in Susac syndrome. A quantity of roughly 0.5 to 1 ug RNA underwent reverse transcription using random hexamers. Each CDR3 protein gets one entry after TCRdb re-called the immunoSEQ multiplex PCR reads with MiXCR. The sample records some 150,000 distinct CDR3 sequences, around 95% being singletons. Sequenced sample: CD8+ T cells from PBMCs. The receptors originated from a human donor with multiple sclerosis.

V usage is TRBV27 and J usage is TRBJ2-3; no reliable D call. This CDR3 comprises 13 residues. The V gene lost 3 bases and the J gene lost 0 bases, with 4 bases spanning the gap. CDR1 is MNHEY and CDR2 is SMNVEV in the germline V gene (reference sequence). The CDR3 sequence is CASSFRSTDTQYF. The CDR3 DNA reads as TGTGCCAGCAGTTTCCGTAGCACAGATACGCAGTATTTT.

The chain links TRBV7-9 to TRBJ2-7; 11 bases agree with TRBD1. V shed 4 bases, J shed 5 bases, and the junction held 10 bases outside the gene matches. CDR3 size: 16 residues. The V gene's germline CDR1 is SEHNR and CDR2 FQNEAQ (reference sequence). CDR3 sequence (DNA): TGTGCCAGCAGCTCCGCAGGAAGGACAGGGGGCGACGAGCAGTACTTC. Its translation is CASSSAGRTGGDEQYF.

The chain combines TRBV13 with TRBJ1-1, with 9 nucleotides matching TRBD1. Unmatched junction bases numbered 6, after V lost 5 bases and J lost 5 bases. Germline CDR1 and CDR2: PRHDT and FYEKMQ (reference sequence). The CDR3 length is 14 residues. The CDR3 nucleotides read TGTGCCAGCAGCGTTGGGACAGGGAGGACTGAAGCTTTCTTT. It codes for CASSVGTGRTEAFF.

This chain connects TRBV5-6 to TRBJ1-5, with a weak D call TRBD1 (6 bases). Germline CDR1 reads SGHDT; CDR2 reads YYEEEE. V lost 4 bases and J 1 base, leaving 24 bases between the germline ends. The CDR3 spans 19 residues. The CDR3 protein is CASSTWLQGGVGSNQPQHF. The CDR3 bases are TGTGCCAGCAGCACCTGGCTACAGGGTGGTGTCGGGAGCAATCAGCCCCAGCATTTT.

This clonotype appeared a single time. The chain links TRBV7-9 to TRBJ2-7; TRBD1 matches 10 bases. The V gene end was trimmed by 0 bases and the J gene end by 2 bases; junction bases not matched to a gene: 10. The CDR3 has 18 amino acids. Germline V lookup: CDR1 SEHNR, CDR2 FQNEAQ (reference sequence). CDR3 coding DNA: TGTGCCAGCAGCTTAGCGTTTACGAGGACAGGGGGAACCTACGAGCAGTACTTC. Translated, it gives CASSLAFTRTGGTYEQYF.

A single count supports this clonotype. The chain carries TRBV20-1 and TRBJ1-2; 7 bases are shared with TRBD1. V lost 4 bases to trimming and J lost 5 bases; unmatched junction nucleotides: 13. This CDR3 has 15 residues. Germline CDR1 reads DFQATT; CDR2 reads SNEGSKA (reference sequence). CDR3 nucleotide sequence: TGCAGTGCTACAGACCGTGACAGGGTTAAATATGGCTACACCTTC. Residues: CSATDRDRVKYGYTF.

This chain uses TRBV9 with TRBJ1-1, with TRBD1 matching 9 bases. CDR3 length: 16 residues. CDR1 is SGDLS, CDR2 YYNGEE, per germline. J was trimmed by 1 base and V by 4 bases; bases with no gene match: 8. CDR3 in DNA: TGTGCCAGCAGCCCTAGGGACAGGGAAAGGAACACTGAAGCTTTCTTT. It specifies CASSPRDRERNTEAFF.

This clonotype has only one observation. The rearrangement uses TRBV15 and TRBJ2-5, with TRBD2 matching 7 bases. This CDR3 contains 15 residues. Germline-derived CDR1 and CDR2 are LNHNV and YYDKDF (reference sequence). The trim removed 5 bases at V and 4 bases at J, leaving 10 bases unmatched. The DNA of the CDR3 is TGTGCCACCAGCGGGCCAGCGGGGTCCCGAGAGACCCAGTACTTC. Translated: CATSGPAGSRETQYF.

The CDR3 coding sequence is TGTGCCAGCAGTTTATCGCGGACTTATACGACCTACGAGCAGTACTTC. This sequence encodes CASSLSRTYTTYEQYF. The rearrangement uses TRBV27 and TRBJ2-7; D is possibly TRBD2 (5 bases). This CDR3 region has 16 residues. In germline, CDR1 is MNHEY, CDR2 SMNVEV (reference sequence). V gave up 0 bases and J gave up 2 bases, with 14 bases separating them.

This clonotype was found once. This rearrangement joins TRBV6-2 or TRBV6-3 to TRBJ2-5; 10 nucleotides match TRBD1. Judging by the DNA end, TRBJ2-7 fits better; the J call may be wrong. The V gene's germline CDR1 is MNHEY and CDR2 SVGEGT. This CDR3 comprises 15 residues. In DNA form, the CDR3 reads TGTGCCAGCAGTTACTACCCGAGGGACAGGGGCGAGCAGTACTTC. Its translation: CASSYYPRDRGEQYF.

The chain is built from TRBV29-1 and TRBJ1-1, with a possible D match to TRBD1 (5 bases). The CDR3 is 13 residues long. The germline V and J ends were trimmed by 1 base and 5 bases, with 11 bases remaining between them. From germline, CDR1 is SQVTM and CDR2 ANQGSEA. The CDR3 sequence: CSVEAGTRTEAFF. CDR3 bases: TGCAGCGTTGAAGCTGGGACGAGGACTGAAGCTTTCTTT.

V is TRBV5-1 and J is TRBJ2-7; no definite D call. The CDR3 sequence is 15 residues long. Trimming removed 0 bases at V and 4 bases at J, with 14 bases between. The germline V gene encodes CDR1 SGHRS and CDR2 YFSETQ. DNA for the CDR3: TGCGCCAGCAGCTTGGAGCCTCGGACCGCGTACGAGCAGTACTTC. It encodes CASSLEPRTAYEQYF.

This clonotype was seen once. V gene TRBV4-2 combines with J gene TRBJ1-1; 7 bases are shared with TRBD1. Germline CDR1 and CDR2: LGHNA and YNFKEQ. After removal of 3 bases from V and 1 base from J, the junction contained 2 bases not matched to a gene. The CDR3 sequence is 14 residues long. The CDR3 loop reads CASSHRDRNTEAFF. The CDR3 DNA reads TGTGCCAGCAGCCACCGGGACAGGAACACTGAAGCTTTCTTT.

V usage is TRBV28 and J usage is TRBJ2-7; 8 nucleotides agree with TRBD1. Germline CDR1 reads MDHEN; CDR2 reads SYDVKM. This CDR3 is built from 14 residues. The ends lost 6 bases at V and 1 base at J; junction bases unmatched: 5. CDR3 bases: TGTGCCAGCAGGAGGACAGGGACATCCTACGAGCAGTACTTC. Its protein product is CASRRTGTSYEQYF. The full variable domain, its missing parts supplied by reference TRBV28 and TRBJ2-7, is DVKVTQSSRYLVKRTGEKVFLECVQDMDHENMFWYRQDPGLGLRLIYFSYDVKMKEKGDIPEGYSVSREKKERFSLILESASTNQTSMYLCASRRTGTSYEQYFGPGTRLTVT.

This rearrangement joins TRBV7-9 to TRBJ2-5, with D possibly called TRBD1 or TRBD2 (5 bases each). The CDR3 runs 14 residues. Germline assignment: CDR1 SEHNR and CDR2 FQNEAQ (reference sequence). Trimming removed 8 bases from V and 3 bases from J, with 16 bases in between. The CDR3 sequence: CASRSGQGEETQYF. For the CDR3, the DNA is TGTGCCAGCCGATCAGGGCAGGGAGAAGAGACCCAGTACTTC. The full variable domain, with the rest looked up from reference TRBV7-9 and TRBJ2-5, is DTGVSQNPRHKITKRGQNVTFRCDPISEHNRLYWYRQTLGQGPEFLTYFQNEAQLEKSRLLSDRFSAERPKGSFSTLEIQRTEQGDSAMYLCASRSGQGEETQYFGPGTRLLVL.

The chain employs TRBV5-1 and TRBJ2-1, with a possible D match to TRBD1 (5 bases). Germline V gene data show CDR1 as SGHRS and CDR2 as YFSETQ. Between the trimmed V and J ends, which lost 0 bases and 6 bases, there was a span of 10 bases. The CDR3 is 14 residues long. CDR3 amino acids: CASSLATGLNEQFF. Written as DNA, the CDR3 is TGCGCCAGCAGCTTGGCCACAGGCCTCAATGAGCAGTTCTTC.

The chain joins TRBV30 to TRBJ2-2; tentative D call: TRBD2 (5 bases). This CDR3 is built from 15 residues. The germline CDR1 and CDR2 sequences are GTSNPN and SVGIG (reference sequence). The V and J ends lost 1 base and 3 bases respectively, with 12 bases between them. The CDR3 sequence is CAWSGHRDYTGELFF. In nucleotides, the CDR3 is TGTGCCTGGAGTGGCCACCGGGATTACACCGGGGAGCTGTTTTTT. The full variable domain, rest sourced from reference TRBV30 and TRBJ2-2, is SQTIHQWPATLVQPVGSPLSLECTVEGTSNPNLYWYRQAAGRGLQLLFYSVGIGQISSEVPQNLSASRPQDRQFILSSKKLLLSDSGFYLCAWSGHRDYTGELFFGEGSRLTVL.

The chain carries TRBV29-1 and TRBJ1-2, with D unresolved. The CDR3 sequence is 11 residues long. Germline V gives CDR1 SQVTM, CDR2 ANQGSEA. CDR3 in DNA: TGCAGTCTTGAAGATAGGCATGGCTACACCTTC. Its protein product is CSLEDRHGYTF. The whole variable domain, remainder taken from reference TRBV29-1 and TRBJ1-2, is SAVISQKPSRDICQRGTSLTIQCQVDSQVTMMFWYRQQPGQSLTLIATANQGSEATYESGFVIDKFPISRPNLTFSTLTVSNMSPEDSSIYLCSLEDRHGYTFGSGTRLTVV.

The chain links TRBV14 to TRBJ2-2, with a tentative D call TRBD2 (5 bases). The CDR3 sequence is 15 residues long. V was trimmed by 1 base and J by 9 bases, leaving 15 bases between them. Per germline, CDR1 SGHDN and CDR2 FVKESK. CDR3 sequence reads: CASSQVMRADRELFF. The DNA for the CDR3 is TGTGCCAGCAGCCAAGTGATGAGGGCCGACCGGGAGCTGTTTTTT.

The rearrangement joins TRBV29-1 to TRBJ1-5; D is possibly TRBD1 (6 bases). The germline CDR1 and CDR2 sequences are SQVTM and ANQGSEA. The CDR3 is 12 amino acids. V was shortened by 5 bases and J by 7 bases, with 12 bases between the two germline ends. As DNA, the CDR3 is TGCAGCGTTAATGGGGGCAGGCAGCCCCAGCATTTT. Translating it yields CSVNGGRQPQHF. The variable domain in full, with the rest retrieved from reference TRBV29-1 and TRBJ1-5, is SAVISQKPSRDICQRGTSLTIQCQVDSQVTMMFWYRQQPGQSLTLIATANQGSEATYESGFVIDKFPISRPNLTFSTLTVSNMSPEDSSIYLCSVNGGRQPQHFGDGTRLSIL.

The V gene is TRBV4-1, the J gene TRBJ2-7, with D possibly called TRBD1 or TRBD2 (6 bases each). This CDR3 has 15 amino acids. Looked up from germline, CDR1 is MGHRA and CDR2 is YSYEKL. Deletions cut 3 bases from V and 5 bases from J, with 17 bases between. The CDR3 DNA sequence: TGCGCCAGCAGCCAGGGCGGGACAAGGGGTCACGAGCAGTACTTC. This translates into CASSQGGTRGHEQYF.

The J gene is TRBJ1-2, the V gene TRBV13; 7 nucleotides align to TRBD1. V was pared by 1 base and J by 0 bases, with 2 bases of the junction left unmatched. The CDR3 loop spans 15 amino acids. Germline V lookup: CDR1 PRHDT, CDR2 FYEKMQ (reference sequence). The CDR3 protein is CASSLVGTANYGYTF. CDR3 in DNA: TGTGCCAGCAGCTTAGTGGGGACAGCTAACTATGGCTACACCTTC.

CDR3 region: CASSRSGNTEAFF. In DNA, the CDR3 is TGTGCCAGCTCCCGTTCTGGGAACACTGAAGCTTTCTTT. The J gene is TRBJ1-1, the V gene TRBV7-9; no clear D gene. Germline V gene sequence: CDR1 SEHNR, CDR2 FQNEAQ (reference sequence). The CDR3 has 13 amino acids. Trimming took 8 bases from V and 1 from J, leaving 11 bases between them.

The rearrangement uses TRBV9 and TRBJ2-3; D perhaps matches TRBD2 (7 bases). The CDR3 length is 13 residues. The V end was cut by 7 bases, the J end by 5 bases, with 14 bases between. Germline loops: CDR1 SGDLS, CDR2 YYNGEE. The CDR3 loop is CASDGGPRDTQYF. CDR3 nucleotides: TGTGCCAGCGACGGGGGGCCCCGAGATACGCAGTATTTT.

This clonotype was detected once. The rearrangement links TRBV6-1 to TRBJ2-6; D remains ambiguous. The CDR3 is 15 residues long. CDR1 is MNHNS and CDR2 is SASEGT in the germline V gene. V dropped 6 bases and J dropped 0 bases, with 9 bases sitting between them. The CDR3 DNA sequence: TGTGCCAGCAGGGGTCCCAGCTCTGGGGCCAACGTCCTGACTTTC. Amino acid sequence: CASRGPSSGANVLTF.

This rearrangement joins TRBV27 to TRBJ2-1; 12 bases are shared with TRBD2. The CDR3 is 14 residues long. Germline V gene lookup returns CDR1 MNHEY and CDR2 SMNVEV (reference sequence). Germline trimming cut 6 bases from V and 6 bases from J; bases unmatched to any gene: 3. CDR3 DNA: TGTGCCAGCAGCCTAGCGGGGGGGCCCAATGAGCAGTTCTTC. As protein: CASSLAGGPNEQFF.

The genes are TRBV5-1 and TRBJ2-1, with 7 positions matching TRBD2. V was pared by 0 bases and J by 2 bases, with 5 bases of the junction left unmatched. Germline V gene sequence: CDR1 SGHRS, CDR2 YFSETQ. CDR3 length equals 16 residues. Written as DNA, the CDR3 is TGCGCCAGCAGCTTGGCCAGGGCGGGGGCCTACAATGAGCAGTTCTTC. It specifies CASSLARAGAYNEQFF.